Listed here is a single T cell receptor beta chain. Sequenced by immunoSEQ multiplex PCR; TCRdb stores in-frame clones only, minus some. The profile shows around 96,000 clones, 94% of them singletons. The entry originates in a study of T cell changes during pregnancy in multiple sclerosis. V was clipped by 5 bases and J by 0 bases; unmatched bases: 9. The CDR3 covers 18 residues. Germline V gene lookup returns CDR1 SGHVS and CDR2 FQNEAQ. The receptor's source is a female donor in good health, enrolled as a control in a pregnancy study. The source was peripheral blood, collected after pregnancy. This chain joins TRBV7-8 and TRBJ2-1; 11 bases line up with TRBD2. The DNA for the CDR3 is TGTGCCAGCAGCCTGCGACTAGCGGGACTGAGCTCCTACAATGAGCAGTTCTTC. Amino acid sequence: CASSLRLAGLSSYNEQFF.